A single sample gave rise to the 14 T cell receptor beta chains below, sequenced in a study of T cell changes during pregnancy in multiple sclerosis (dated by TCRdb to the late 2010s). Library generation was performed with the immunoSEQ multiplex PCR assay. Imported from immuneACCESS, the table was reduced by TCRdb to in-frame sequences with V and J called. These copies leave out some clones; in studies compared against another copy, an unresolved V gene accounts for under half, and the cause of the remainder is not known. Across this sample there are 100,000 to 150,000 clones, with approximately 93% seen only once. The ten largest clones represent approximately 6.3% of the sample. Here the sequenced sample was peripheral blood, taken before pregnancy. The source is a female donor with multiple sclerosis, enrolled in a pregnancy study.

This chain joins TRBV5-8 and TRBJ1-5; D is ambiguous. The V and J ends lost 2 bases and 2 bases respectively, with 11 bases between them. The CDR3 extends over 15 amino acids. Germline V gene data show CDR1 as SGHTS and CDR2 as YDEGEE. Written as DNA, the CDR3 is TGTGCCAGCAGCTTTGGGCGCGGGGGCAATCAGCCCCAGCATTTT. Its protein is CASSFGRGGNQPQHF.

V and J are TRBV5-1 and TRBJ2-2; 8 nucleotides line up with TRBD1. Trimming cost V 1 base and J 0 bases; bases outside gene matches: 8. This CDR3 region has 18 residues. The germline V gene encodes CDR1 SGHRS and CDR2 YFSETQ. CDR3 region: CASSLWGTGSANTGELFF. DNA for the CDR3: TGCGCCAGCAGCTTGTGGGGGACAGGATCTGCGAACACCGGGGAGCTGTTTTTT. The full variable domain, with the rest looked up from reference TRBV5-1 and TRBJ2-2, is KAGVTQTPRYLIKTRGQQVTLSCSPISGHRSVSWYQQTPGQGLQFLFEYFSETQRNKGNFPGRFSGRQFSNSRSEMNVSTLELGDSALYLCASSLWGTGSANTGELFFGEGSRLTVL.

The chain couples TRBV7-6 to TRBJ1-1; D is possibly TRBD1 (5 bases). Between the trimmed V and J ends, which lost 1 base and 3 bases, there was a span of 12 bases. Germline V gene sequence: CDR1 SGHVS, CDR2 FNYEAQ. There are 15 residues in the CDR3. CDR3 bases: TGTGCCAGCAGCTTAGTGGCAGGGCAGGACACTGAAGCTTTCTTT. This gives the protein CASSLVAGQDTEAFF. The complete variable domain, with remaining parts taken from reference TRBV7-6 and TRBJ1-1, reads GAGVSQSPRYKVTKRGQDVALRCDPISGHVSLYWYRQALGQGPEFLTYFNYEAQQDKSGLPNDRFSAERPEGSISTLTIQRTEQRDSAMYRCASSLVAGQDTEAFFGQGTRLTVV.

The chain links TRBV29-1 to TRBJ2-2; D remains unclear. Between the trimmed V and J ends, which lost 4 bases and 5 bases, there was a span of 11 bases. The CDR3 has 13 residues. Germline values: CDR1 SQVTM, CDR2 ANQGSEA. The CDR3 sequence is CSVGRKFTGELFF. For the CDR3, the DNA is TGCAGCGTTGGGCGGAAATTTACCGGGGAGCTGTTTTTT.

This chain uses TRBV6-5 with TRBJ1-2; D is undetermined. Trimming stripped 2 bases from V and 8 bases from J, with 12 bases between. Germline lookup yields CDR1 MNHEY and CDR2 SVGAGI. The CDR3 length is 13 residues. CDR3 bases: TGTGCCAGCAGTTACACGAGAGGGAAGGGCTACACCTTC. It translates to CASSYTRGKGYTF.

The rearrangement links TRBV6-5 to TRBJ1-5, with D possibly being TRBD1 (5 bases). The length of the CDR3 is 14 residues. With 5 bases removed from V and 4 bases from J, the gap between germline ends came to 12 bases. CDR1 MNHEY and CDR2 SVGAGI come from the germline V gene. CDR3 protein: CASSQGEGNQPQHF. The DNA for the CDR3 is TGTGCCAGCAGTCAAGGGGAGGGGAATCAGCCCCAGCATTTT.

In DNA, the CDR3 is TGTGCCTGGGGGCCCGGACTGGAACGGGGGGCTTTCTTT. It specifies CAWGPGLERGAFF. The chain is built from TRBV30 and TRBJ1-1, with D tentatively TRBD1 (5 bases). Germline V gene sequence: CDR1 GTSNPN, CDR2 SVGIG (reference sequence). Trimming cost V 5 bases and J 11 bases, with 21 bases left between them. The CDR3 extends over 13 amino acids.

The V gene is TRBV10-1, the J gene TRBJ2-3; tentative D call: TRBD1 (6 bases). Germline CDR1 WNHNN, CDR2 SYGVQD (reference sequence). This CDR3 comprises 13 residues. Deletions cut 6 bases from V and 14 bases from J, with 21 bases between. The CDR3 reads CASSADDRSSRYF. CDR3 bases: TGCGCCAGCAGCGCCGATGACAGGTCCTCCCGGTATTTT.

The chain combines TRBV5-1 with TRBJ1-1, with 7 bases identical to TRBD1. From germline, CDR1 is SGHRS and CDR2 YFSETQ. CDR3 length: 13 residues. Germline trimming cut 2 bases from V and 6 bases from J; bases unmatched to any gene: 4. This CDR3 is CASSFTTGAEAFF. The CDR3 DNA reads as TGCGCCAGCAGCTTTACTACAGGGGCTGAAGCTTTCTTT.

This chain joins TRBV2 and TRBJ2-7, with 12 positions matching TRBD2. Looked up from germline, CDR1 is SNHLY and CDR2 is FYNNEI. This CDR3 has 13 amino acids. V shed 6 bases and J 4 bases; nucleotides not matched to a gene: 1. CDR3 protein: CASRTSGGYEQYF. CDR3 bases: TGTGCCAGCAGGACTAGCGGGGGTTACGAGCAGTACTTC.

This clone came up a few times. The rearrangement joins TRBV28 to TRBJ1-1, with D uncertain. Trimming stripped 3 bases from V and 5 bases from J, with 10 bases between. Per germline, CDR1 MDHEN and CDR2 SYDVKM. The CDR3 extends over 13 amino acids. This CDR3 reads CASSLRVGTEAFF. Written as DNA, the CDR3 is TGTGCCAGCAGTTTGCGGGTAGGGACTGAAGCTTTCTTT.

The chain combines TRBV13 with TRBJ1-2; TRBD1 matches 7 bases. In germline, CDR1 is PRHDT, CDR2 FYEKMQ (reference sequence). The CDR3 is 15 residues long. V gave up 8 bases and J gave up 1 base; unmatched junction bases: 10. The CDR3 DNA follows: TGTGCCAGCGATACGAGGGGGCCTTTTAACTATGGCTACACCTTC. As protein: CASDTRGPFNYGYTF.

V usage is TRBV16 and J usage is TRBJ1-4, with D possibly being TRBD1 (6 bases). Germline V lookup: CDR1 KGHSY, CDR2 FQNENV. The CDR3 is made up of 17 amino acids. V was shortened by 0 bases and J by 5 bases, with 16 bases between the two germline ends. The CDR3 DNA follows: TGTGCCAGCAGCCAATCTCTTACAGGGCCAATAAATGAAAAACTGTTTTTT. It codes for CASSQSLTGPINEKLFF.

The V call is TRBV7-2, the J call TRBJ1-3, with TRBD1 as a possible D gene (5 bases). Trimming shortened V by 7 bases and J by 1 base, and 20 bases separated the two germline ends. Germline V lookup: CDR1 SGHTA, CDR2 FQGNSA. The CDR3 extends over 17 amino acids. The CDR3 loop reads CASTKGATPASGNTIYF. The DNA of the CDR3 is TGTGCCAGCACCAAAGGGGCGACTCCTGCTTCTGGAAACACCATATATTTT.